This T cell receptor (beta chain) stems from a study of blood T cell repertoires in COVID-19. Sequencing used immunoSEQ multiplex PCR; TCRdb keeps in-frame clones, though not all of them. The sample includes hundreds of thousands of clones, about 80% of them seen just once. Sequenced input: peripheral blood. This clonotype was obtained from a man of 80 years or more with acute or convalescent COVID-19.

The CDR3 protein is CASSQRTGGSSPLHF. The CDR3 DNA is TGCGCCAGCAGCCAGAGGACAGGGGGCTCCTCACCCCTCCACTTT. The chain is built from TRBV5-1 and TRBJ1-6, with TRBD1 matching over 11 bases. The CDR3 is made up of 15 amino acids. Germline V gives CDR1 SGHRS, CDR2 YFSETQ. The trim removed 4 bases at V and 10 bases at J, leaving 7 bases unmatched.